This entry features one TCR beta chain sequence. The target antigen is unknown. The CDR3 extends over 16 amino acids. V shed 3 bases and J shed 5 bases, with 19 bases lying between them. Per the germline V gene, CDR1 is SNHLY and CDR2 is FYNNEI. These data come from a study of shared clonotypes between healthy human individuals. Turning to the study itself: Donors had three CD4 naive, three CD4 memory, two CD8 naive and one CD8 memory plate apiece. Study-level findings and limits: Around 5.3% of naive CD4 clonotypes were shared across several donors.

TCRdb's copy holds only in-frame clones and misses some; the assay was immunoSEQ multiplex PCR. The sample carries hundreds of thousands of clones, approximately 90% recorded once. The naive CD8 population came from CD45RO-negative cells selected for CCR7, without terminally differentiated effector memory CD45RA+ cells. All the donors were Caucasian adults who lived in Nashville, Tennessee. This clonotype originated in a man in his thirties or forties in good health. Sequencing was done on a sample of naive CD8+ T cells sorted from blood. The V gene is TRBV2, the J gene TRBJ1-2; D is uncertain. The CDR3: CASSDSGVRFVYGYTF. DNA for the CDR3: TGTGCCAGCAGTGATTCCGGTGTTCGGTTTGTTTATGGCTACACCTTC.